Below, one T cell receptor beta chain is given with its context. This clone occurred a few times. The antigen it binds to is not known. Base qualities are not provided; no much larger clone lies one nucleotide away. Based on the germline V gene (reference sequence), the CDR1 and CDR2 sequences are LNHDA and SQIVND. Germline trimming: 10 bases from V, 8 bases from J; junction bases outside gene matches: 11. Its CDR3 holds 14 amino acids, cysteine through phenylalanine. Only the CDR3 DNA is retained, 42 bases long and in frame from the first base. This record comes from a study of T cell changes during pregnancy in multiple sclerosis (dated by TCRdb to the late 2010s). Study-wide context: The study looked at changes in the T cell repertoire across pregnancy in women with multiple sclerosis.

The library relied on the immunoSEQ multiplex PCR assay. The source is immuneACCESS, and TCRdb retained only in-frame sequences with V and J called. Part of the clones is not carried over; for the studies checked, unresolved V genes explain less than half of this, and the remainder is unexplained. For this sample there are under 90,000 clones; over 85% appear just once. Clones ranked in the top ten supply 3.7% of the sample. The rearrangement combines TRBV19 with TRBJ1-6, with 7 junctional bases fitting TRBD1. The sequence was obtained from a female donor in good health, enrolled as a control in a pregnancy study. The sequencing here drew on peripheral blood, taken after pregnancy. The DNA is TGTGCCACCACCCAGACAGGGCTCGATTCACCCCTCCACTTT. Its amino acids are CATTQTGLDSPLHF.